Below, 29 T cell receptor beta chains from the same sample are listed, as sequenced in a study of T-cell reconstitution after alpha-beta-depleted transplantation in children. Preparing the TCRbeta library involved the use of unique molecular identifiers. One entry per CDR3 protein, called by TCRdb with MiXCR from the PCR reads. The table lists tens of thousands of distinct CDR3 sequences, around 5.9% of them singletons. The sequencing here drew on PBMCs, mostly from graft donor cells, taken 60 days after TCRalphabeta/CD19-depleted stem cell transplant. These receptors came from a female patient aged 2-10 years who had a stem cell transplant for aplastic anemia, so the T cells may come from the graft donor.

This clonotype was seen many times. This chain's CDR3 is CASSFTSGGAETQYF. The DNA for the CDR3 is TGTGCCAGCAGTTTTACTAGCGGGGGGGCTGAGACCCAGTACTTC. This chain joins TRBV28 and TRBJ2-5; 13 bases are shared with TRBD2. Germline V lookup: CDR1 MDHEN, CDR2 SYDVKM. The V segment lost 3 bases and the J segment 5 bases; nucleotides outside the gene matches: 3. The CDR3 loop spans 15 amino acids.

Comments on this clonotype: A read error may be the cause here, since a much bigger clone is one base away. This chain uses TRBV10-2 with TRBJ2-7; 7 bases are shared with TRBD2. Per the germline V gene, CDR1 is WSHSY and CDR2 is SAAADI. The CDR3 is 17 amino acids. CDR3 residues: CSSSEVLGAGYSYEQYF. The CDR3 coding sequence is TGCTCCAGCAGTGAGGTGTTGGGAGCGGGATATTCCTACGAGCAGTACTTC.

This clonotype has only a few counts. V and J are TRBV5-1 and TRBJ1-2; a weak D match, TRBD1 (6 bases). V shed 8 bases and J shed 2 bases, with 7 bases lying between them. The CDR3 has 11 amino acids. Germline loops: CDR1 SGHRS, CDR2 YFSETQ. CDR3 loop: CASQGNYGYTF. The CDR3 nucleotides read TGCGCCAGTCAGGGGAACTATGGCTACACCTTC.

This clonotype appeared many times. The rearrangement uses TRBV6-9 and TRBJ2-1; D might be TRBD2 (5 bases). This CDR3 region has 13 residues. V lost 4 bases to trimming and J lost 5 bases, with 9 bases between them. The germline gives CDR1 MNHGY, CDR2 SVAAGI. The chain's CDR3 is CASSSDWDNEQFF. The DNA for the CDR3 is TGTGCCAGCAGTTCGGACTGGGACAATGAGCAGTTCTTC.

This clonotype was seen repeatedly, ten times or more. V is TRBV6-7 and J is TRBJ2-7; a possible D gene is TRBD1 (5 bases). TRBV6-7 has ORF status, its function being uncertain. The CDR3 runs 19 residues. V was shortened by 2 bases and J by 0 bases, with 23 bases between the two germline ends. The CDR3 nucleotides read TGTGCCAGCAGTTACCCCACCTCGGGTGGGGCGCAGTTCTCCTACGAGCAGTACTTC. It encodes CASSYPTSGGAQFSYEQYF.

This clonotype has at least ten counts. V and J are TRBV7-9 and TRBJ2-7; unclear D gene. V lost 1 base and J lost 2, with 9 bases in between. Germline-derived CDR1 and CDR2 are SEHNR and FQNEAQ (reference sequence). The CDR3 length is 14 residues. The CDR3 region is CASSLGTATYEQYV. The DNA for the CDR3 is TGTGCCAGCAGCTTAGGGACCGCTACCTACGAGCAGTACGTC.

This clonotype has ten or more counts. CDR3 sequence (DNA): TGCGCCAGCAGCTTGCTACCGGCGAACACTGAAGCTTTCTTT. It yields the protein CASSLLPANTEAFF. The chain uses TRBV5-1 and TRBJ1-1; the D is unclear. This CDR3 spans 14 amino acids. V was shortened by 1 base and J by 1 base, with 8 bases between the two germline ends. Germline loops: CDR1 SGHRS, CDR2 YFSETQ.

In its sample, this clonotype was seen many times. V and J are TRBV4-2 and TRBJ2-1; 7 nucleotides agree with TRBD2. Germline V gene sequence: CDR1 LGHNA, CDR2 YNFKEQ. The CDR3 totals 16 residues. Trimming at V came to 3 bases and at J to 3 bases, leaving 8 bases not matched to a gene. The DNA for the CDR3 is TGTGCCAGCAGCCATCGCCGGGACTATCTCTACAATGAGCAGTTCTTC. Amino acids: CASSHRRDYLYNEQFF.

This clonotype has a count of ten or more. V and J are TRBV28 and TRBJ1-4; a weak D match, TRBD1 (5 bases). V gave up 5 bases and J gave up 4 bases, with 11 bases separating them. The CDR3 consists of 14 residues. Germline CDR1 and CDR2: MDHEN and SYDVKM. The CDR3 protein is CASSVQGLNEKLFF. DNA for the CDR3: TGTGCCAGCAGTGTGCAGGGACTTAATGAAAAACTGTTTTTT.

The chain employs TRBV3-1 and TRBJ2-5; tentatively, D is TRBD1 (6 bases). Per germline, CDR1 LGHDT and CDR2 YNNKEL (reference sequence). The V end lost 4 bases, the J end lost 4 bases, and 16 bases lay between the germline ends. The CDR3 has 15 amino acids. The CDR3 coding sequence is TGTGCCAGCAGCCCCAGGGGTGAGGGCAGAGAGACCCAGTACTTC. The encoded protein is CASSPRGEGRETQYF.

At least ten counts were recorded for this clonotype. The CDR3 is CASSTGTEFGYTF. CDR3 bases: TGTGCCAGCAGCACCGGGACAGAATTCGGCTACACCTTC. The chain has TRBV5-4 and TRBJ1-2; TRBD1 matches at 7 bases. The CDR3 runs to 13 residues. In germline, CDR1 is SGHNT, CDR2 YYREEE (reference sequence). V dropped 4 bases and J dropped 8; count of bases not matched to a gene: 8.

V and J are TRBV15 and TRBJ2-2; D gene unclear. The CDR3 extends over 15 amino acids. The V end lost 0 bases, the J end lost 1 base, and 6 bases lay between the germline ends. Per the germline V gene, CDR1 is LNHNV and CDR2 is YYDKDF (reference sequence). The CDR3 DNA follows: TGTGCCACCAGCAGAGATCCAGGGAACACCGGGGAGCTGTTTTTT. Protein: CATSRDPGNTGELFF.

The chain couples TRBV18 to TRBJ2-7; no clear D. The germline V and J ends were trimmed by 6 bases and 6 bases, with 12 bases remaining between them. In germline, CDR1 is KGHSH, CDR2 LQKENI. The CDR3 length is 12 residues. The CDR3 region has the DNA TGTGCCAGCTCGCGTTCGTCGGGCGAGCAGTACTTC. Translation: CASSRSSGEQYF.

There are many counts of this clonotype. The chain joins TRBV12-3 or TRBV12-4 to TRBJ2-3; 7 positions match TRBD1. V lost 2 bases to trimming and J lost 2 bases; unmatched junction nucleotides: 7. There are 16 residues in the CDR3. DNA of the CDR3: TGTGCCAGCAGTTTAACGGCAGGGGGTCCCACAGATACGCAGTATTTT. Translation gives CASSLTAGGPTDTQYF.

The CDR3 is CASISGSNQPQHF. CDR3 nucleotide sequence: TGTGCCAGCATCTCGGGTAGCAATCAGCCCCAGCATTTT. V and J are TRBV28 and TRBJ1-5; D unclear. Germline V gives CDR1 MDHEN, CDR2 SYDVKM. V was cut by 7 bases and J by 0 bases, with 7 bases left in between. The CDR3 consists of 13 residues.

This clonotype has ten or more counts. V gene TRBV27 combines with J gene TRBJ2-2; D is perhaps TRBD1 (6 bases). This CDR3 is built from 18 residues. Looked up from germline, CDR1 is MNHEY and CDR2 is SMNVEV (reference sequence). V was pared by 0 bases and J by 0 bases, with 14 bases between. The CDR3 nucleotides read TGTGCCAGCAGTTTATCGGGTCGAGGGGGAACGAACACCGGGGAGCTGTTTTTT. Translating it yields CASSLSGRGGTNTGELFF.

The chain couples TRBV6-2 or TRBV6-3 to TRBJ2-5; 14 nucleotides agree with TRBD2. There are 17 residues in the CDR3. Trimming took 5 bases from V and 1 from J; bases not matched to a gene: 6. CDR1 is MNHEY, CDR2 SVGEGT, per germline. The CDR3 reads CASSHGTSGGLQETQYF. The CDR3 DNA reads TGTGCCAGCAGTCATGGGACTAGCGGGGGTCTCCAAGAGACCCAGTACTTC.

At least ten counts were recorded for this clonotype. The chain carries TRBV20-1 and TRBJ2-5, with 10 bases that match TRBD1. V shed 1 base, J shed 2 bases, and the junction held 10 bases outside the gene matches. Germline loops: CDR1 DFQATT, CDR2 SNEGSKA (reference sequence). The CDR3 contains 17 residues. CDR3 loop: CSARGRADRGPQETQYF. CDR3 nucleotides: TGCAGTGCTAGAGGACGTGCAGACAGGGGGCCTCAAGAGACCCAGTACTTC.

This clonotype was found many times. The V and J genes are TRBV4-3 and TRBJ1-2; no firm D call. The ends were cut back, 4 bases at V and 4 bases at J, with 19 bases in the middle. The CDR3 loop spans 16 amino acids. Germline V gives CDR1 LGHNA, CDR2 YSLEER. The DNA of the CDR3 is TGCGCCAGCAGCCGGGCTCGCGGACTTTCCGGCTATGGCTACACCTTC. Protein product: CASSRARGLSGYGYTF.

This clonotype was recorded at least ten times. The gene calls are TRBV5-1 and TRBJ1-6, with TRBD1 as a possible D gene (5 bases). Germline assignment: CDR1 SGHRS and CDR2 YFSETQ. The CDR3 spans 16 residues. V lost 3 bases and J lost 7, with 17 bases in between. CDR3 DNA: TGCGCCAGCAGCTGGACGGGACTTAAGGGGAATTCACCCCTCCACTTT. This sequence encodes CASSWTGLKGNSPLHF.

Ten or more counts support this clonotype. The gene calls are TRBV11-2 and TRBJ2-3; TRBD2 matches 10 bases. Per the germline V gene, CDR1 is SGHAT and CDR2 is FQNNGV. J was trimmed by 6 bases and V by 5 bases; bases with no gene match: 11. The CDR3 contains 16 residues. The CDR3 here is CASSPPSGRGWDTQYF. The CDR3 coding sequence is TGTGCCAGCAGCCCTCCTAGCGGGAGAGGATGGGATACGCAGTATTTT.

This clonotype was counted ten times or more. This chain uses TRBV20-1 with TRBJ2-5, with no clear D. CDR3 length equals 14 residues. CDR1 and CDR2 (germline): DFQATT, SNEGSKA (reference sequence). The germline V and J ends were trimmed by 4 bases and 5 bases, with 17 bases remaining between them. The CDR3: CSANVNPYGETQYF. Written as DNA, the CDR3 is TGCAGTGCTAATGTCAATCCTTACGGCGAGACCCAGTACTTC.

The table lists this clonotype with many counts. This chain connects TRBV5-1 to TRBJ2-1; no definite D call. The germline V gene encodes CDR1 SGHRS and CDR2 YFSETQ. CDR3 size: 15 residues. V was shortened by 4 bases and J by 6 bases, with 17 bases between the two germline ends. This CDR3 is CASSPTVMDFNEQFF. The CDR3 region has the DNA TGCGCCAGCAGCCCCACCGTAATGGATTTCAATGAGCAGTTCTTC.

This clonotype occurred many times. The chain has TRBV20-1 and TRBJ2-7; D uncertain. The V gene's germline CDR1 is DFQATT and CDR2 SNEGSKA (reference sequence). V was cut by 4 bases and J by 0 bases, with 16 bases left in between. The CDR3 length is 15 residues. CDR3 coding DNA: TGCAGTGCTAACCGGCTGGCCCCGAGCTCCTACGAGCAGTACTTC. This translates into CSANRLAPSSYEQYF.

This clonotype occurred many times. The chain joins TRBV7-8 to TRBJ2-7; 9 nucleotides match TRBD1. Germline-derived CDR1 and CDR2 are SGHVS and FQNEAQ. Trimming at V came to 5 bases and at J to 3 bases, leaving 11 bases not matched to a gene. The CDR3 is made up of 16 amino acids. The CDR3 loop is CASSQTPGTGYYEQYF. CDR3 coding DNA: TGTGCCAGCAGCCAAACCCCCGGGACAGGGTACTACGAGCAGTACTTC.

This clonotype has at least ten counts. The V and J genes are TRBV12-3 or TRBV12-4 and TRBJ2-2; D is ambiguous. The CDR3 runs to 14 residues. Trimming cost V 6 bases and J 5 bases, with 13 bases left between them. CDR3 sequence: CASRGSRGTGELFF. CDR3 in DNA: TGTGCCAGCAGGGGCTCTCGTGGGACCGGGGAGCTGTTTTTT.

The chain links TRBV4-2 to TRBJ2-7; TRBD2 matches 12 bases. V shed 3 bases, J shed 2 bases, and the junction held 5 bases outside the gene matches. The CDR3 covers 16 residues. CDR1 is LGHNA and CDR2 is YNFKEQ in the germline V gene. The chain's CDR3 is CASSQASGGAPYEQYF. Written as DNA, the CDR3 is TGTGCCAGCAGCCAGGCTAGCGGGGGGGCCCCCTACGAGCAGTACTTC.

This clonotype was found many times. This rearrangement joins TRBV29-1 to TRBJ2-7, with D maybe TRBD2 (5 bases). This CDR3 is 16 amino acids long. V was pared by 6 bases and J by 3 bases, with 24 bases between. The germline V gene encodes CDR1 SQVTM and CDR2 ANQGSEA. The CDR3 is CSVADGRGPEIYEQYF. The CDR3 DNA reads TGCAGCGTCGCCGATGGCCGAGGGCCGGAGATCTACGAGCAGTACTTC.

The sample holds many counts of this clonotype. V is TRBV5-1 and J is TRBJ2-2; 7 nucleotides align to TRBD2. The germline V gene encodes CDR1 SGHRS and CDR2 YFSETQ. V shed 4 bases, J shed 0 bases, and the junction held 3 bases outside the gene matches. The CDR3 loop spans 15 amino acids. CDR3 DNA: TGCGCCAGCAGCCCGGGGACTACGAACACCGGGGAGCTGTTTTTT. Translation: CASSPGTTNTGELFF.